One and the same sample provided the 32 T cell receptor beta chains below, sequenced in a study of spatial heterogeneity in lung cancer. The time point here: sample taken at primary tumor resection. Study observations and caveats: For expanded intratumoral alpha and beta TCRs, counts tracked tumor mutation counts.

TCRdb independently ran MiXCR on the 5' RACE reads; one entry per CDR3 protein. This sample has about 9,800 distinct CDR3 sequences, with nearly 6.5% found just once. No antigen is known for these receptors. Sequencing used lung tumor tissue, obtained at surgery. Receptors originate from a male donor with early-stage non-small cell lung cancer.

This clonotype is medium-sized. The chain links TRBV7-9 to TRBJ2-2; D unresolved. V lost 5 bases and J lost 6, with 10 bases in between. The CDR3 has 13 residues. The V gene's germline CDR1 is SEHNR and CDR2 FQNEAQ (reference sequence). The CDR3 sequence: CASSGFWAGELFF. The CDR3 DNA follows: TGTGCCAGCAGCGGATTTTGGGCCGGGGAGCTGTTTTTT. The variable domain in full, with the rest retrieved from reference TRBV7-9 and TRBJ2-2, is DTGVSQNPRHKITKRGQNVTFRCDPISEHNRLYWYRQTLGQGPEFLTYFQNEAQLEKSRLLSDRFSAERPKGSFSTLEIQRTEQGDSAMYLCASSGFWAGELFFGEGSRLTVL.

This clonotype rates as medium-sized. The rearrangement uses TRBV2 and TRBJ1-2; no clear D gene. Germline V gene lookup returns CDR1 SNHLY and CDR2 FYNNEI. V lost 6 bases to trimming and J lost 3 bases, with 8 bases between them. The CDR3 is made up of 12 amino acids. The CDR3: CASSLDDYGYTF. The CDR3 DNA is TGTGCCAGCAGCCTAGACGACTATGGCTACACCTTC.

This clonotype appeared many times. The rearrangement uses TRBV5-1 and TRBJ1-1, with D tentatively TRBD1 (6 bases). The V gene's germline CDR1 is SGHRS and CDR2 YFSETQ. The V end was cut by 1 base, the J end by 7 bases, with 11 bases between. This CDR3 region has 13 residues. The CDR3: CASSLNRAFEAFF. CDR3 bases: TGCGCCAGCAGCTTGAACAGGGCCTTTGAAGCTTTCTTT.

This clonotype has ten or more counts. CDR3 in amino acids: CASRPGQELNSPLHF. CDR3 in DNA: TGCGCCAGCAGACCCGGACAGGAGCTAAATTCACCCCTCCACTTT. The chain has TRBV5-1 and TRBJ1-6; 7 bases are shared with TRBD1. The CDR3 is made up of 15 amino acids. Germline lookup yields CDR1 SGHRS and CDR2 YFSETQ. V trimming: 5 bases; J trimming: 7 bases; junction bases outside the gene matches: 9.

This clonotype was detected many times. CDR3 DNA sequence: TGCGCCAGCAGCCCGGGGACTCTCACTGAAGCTTTCTTT. Protein product: CASSPGTLTEAFF. The rearrangement uses TRBV5-1 and TRBJ1-1, with D perhaps TRBD1 (5 bases). In germline, CDR1 is SGHRS, CDR2 YFSETQ. The CDR3 covers 13 residues. Trimming stripped 4 bases from V and 4 bases from J, with 11 bases between. The whole variable domain, remainder taken from reference TRBV5-1 and TRBJ1-1, is KAGVTQTPRYLIKTRGQQVTLSCSPISGHRSVSWYQQTPGQGLQFLFEYFSETQRNKGNFPGRFSGRQFSNSRSEMNVSTLELGDSALYLCASSPGTLTEAFFGQGTRLTVV.

Relative to its sample, this clonotype is medium-sized. This sequence joins TRBV5-6 and TRBJ1-6; TRBD1 agrees at 9 bases. Germline lookup yields CDR1 SGHDT and CDR2 YYEEEE. V lost 4 bases and J lost 7; bases outside the gene matches: 6. The length of the CDR3 is 15 residues. CDR3 amino acids: CASSPSDRGNSPLHF. For the CDR3, the DNA is TGTGCCAGCAGCCCGTCGGACAGGGGAAATTCACCCCTCCACTTT.

This clonotype was detected ten times or more. The rearrangement uses TRBV3-1 and TRBJ2-1; TRBD2 is a possible D gene (5 bases). CDR3 size: 13 residues. CDR1 and CDR2 (germline): LGHDT, YNNKEL (reference sequence). Trimming removed 5 bases at V and 4 bases at J, with 9 bases between. The CDR3 coding sequence is TGTGCCAGCAGCTTCGGACTTTACAATGAGCAGTTCTTC. Residues: CASSFGLYNEQFF.

This clonotype was detected ten times or more. CDR3 sequence reads: CASSGSMNTEAFF. The CDR3 DNA follows: TGTGCCAGCAGTGGAAGTATGAACACTGAAGCTTTCTTT. The rearrangement links TRBV6-1 to TRBJ1-1, with D uncertain. Germline V gives CDR1 MNHNS, CDR2 SASEGT. The CDR3 runs 13 residues. Trimming took 4 bases from V and 0 from J, leaving 6 bases between them.

This clonotype was observed a single time. V and J are TRBV27 and TRBJ2-7, with 9 positions matching TRBD2. V dropped 6 bases and J dropped 3; count of bases not matched to a gene: 21. Germline assignment: CDR1 MNHEY and CDR2 SMNVEV (reference sequence). This CDR3 spans 19 amino acids. The CDR3 sequence is CASRPRTSDPSSLYYEQYF. The CDR3 nucleotides read TGTGCCAGCAGACCCAGGACTAGCGACCCATCTTCCCTCTACTACGAGCAGTACTTC.

This clonotype has a count of ten or more. The CDR3 protein is CASRPNRGRETQYF. The CDR3 bases are TGTGCCAGCAGACCCAACAGGGGGCGAGAGACCCAGTACTTC. This chain joins TRBV28 and TRBJ2-5; 9 positions match TRBD1. With 6 bases clipped from V and 4 bases from J, the junction kept 6 bases outside the gene matches. This CDR3 spans 14 amino acids. CDR1 and CDR2 from the germline V gene are MDHEN and SYDVKM.

In its sample, this clonotype was seen many times. The chain has TRBV28 and TRBJ1-5; D might be TRBD1 (6 bases). V was clipped by 4 bases and J by 7 bases, with 26 bases between them. This CDR3 is built from 18 residues. Germline V CDR1 and CDR2: MDHEN, SYDVKM. CDR3 sequence: CASSSLTPGQLRGQPQHF. The CDR3 DNA reads as TGTGCCAGCAGTTCCTTAACCCCTGGACAGCTAAGAGGCCAGCCCCAGCATTTT.

This clonotype is labeled medium-sized. The chain couples TRBV2 to TRBJ1-4; D remains unclear. V lost 6 bases and J 0 bases, leaving 8 bases between the germline ends. Germline V gives CDR1 SNHLY, CDR2 FYNNEI. There are 14 residues in the CDR3. CDR3 region: CASSGGATNEKLFF. In DNA, the CDR3 is TGTGCCAGCAGCGGTGGTGCAACTAATGAAAAACTGTTTTTT.

This clonotype was seen ten or more times. This chain connects TRBV7-6 to TRBJ1-4, with D possibly being TRBD1 (6 bases). Germline V gene data show CDR1 as SGHVS and CDR2 as FNYEAQ. CDR3 size: 17 residues. The germline V and J ends were trimmed by 1 base and 0 bases, with 12 bases remaining between them. In nucleotides, the CDR3 is TGTGCCAGCAGCTTAGTCGGACAGCCGGCAACTAATGAAAAACTGTTTTTT. It specifies CASSLVGQPATNEKLFF.

This clonotype was detected many times. The chain joins TRBV7-9 to TRBJ2-5; no reliable D call. Deletions cut 5 bases from V and 2 bases from J, with 3 bases between. Germline V lookup: CDR1 SEHNR, CDR2 FQNEAQ (reference sequence). The CDR3 is made up of 11 amino acids. The CDR3 region is CASSPQETQYF. The CDR3 DNA sequence: TGTGCCAGCAGCCCTCAAGAGACCCAGTACTTC. The full variable domain, its missing parts supplied by reference TRBV7-9 and TRBJ2-5, is DTGVSQNPRHKITKRGQNVTFRCDPISEHNRLYWYRQTLGQGPEFLTYFQNEAQLEKSRLLSDRFSAERPKGSFSTLEIQRTEQGDSAMYLCASSPQETQYFGPGTRLLVL.

This clonotype was detected ten times or more. The chain joins TRBV5-5 to TRBJ1-1; D gene uncertain. The CDR3 is 14 amino acids. CDR1 and CDR2 from the germline V gene are SGHKS and YYEKEE (reference sequence). Trimming stripped 7 bases from V and 6 bases from J, with 19 bases between. CDR3 sequence reads: CASRGGNVKPEAFF. In DNA, the CDR3 is TGTGCCAGCCGTGGTGGAAATGTGAAGCCTGAAGCTTTCTTT.

This clonotype qualifies as medium-sized (0.01 to 0.1%). V and J are TRBV7-2 and TRBJ1-2, with 12 bases fitting TRBD1. The germline V gene encodes CDR1 SGHTA and CDR2 FQGNSA. This CDR3 has 15 amino acids. J was trimmed by 8 bases and V by 0 bases; bases with no gene match: 4. CDR3 protein: CASSLAGTGGRGYTF. The CDR3 DNA reads TGTGCCAGCAGCTTAGCTGGGACAGGGGGCCGGGGCTACACCTTC.

This clonotype was seen repeatedly, ten times or more. V and J are TRBV10-2 and TRBJ1-5, with TRBD1 as a possible D gene (5 bases). The CDR3 is made up of 15 amino acids. Germline CDR1 WSHSY, CDR2 SAAADI. The V end lost 0 bases, the J end lost 7 bases, and 13 bases lay between the germline ends. Here the CDR3 DNA reads TGCGCCAGCAGTGAGTCGAGAGGGGAGGACCAGCCCCAGCATTTT. This encodes CASSESRGEDQPQHF.

By proportion, this clonotype is medium-sized (0.01 to 0.1%). The chain is built from TRBV29-1 and TRBJ1-1; D is ambiguous. The germline CDR1 and CDR2 sequences are SQVTM and ANQGSEA. This CDR3 has 13 amino acids. V lost 4 bases, J lost 3 bases, and 12 bases lay in between. CDR3 sequence reads: CSVAWPGDTEAFF. The CDR3 nucleotides read TGCAGCGTTGCTTGGCCGGGAGACACTGAAGCTTTCTTT.

This clonotype was observed a handful of times. The V and J genes are TRBV6-4 and TRBJ2-1; D is possibly TRBD1 or TRBD2 (7 bases each). The CDR3 loop spans 15 amino acids. Deletions cut 4 bases from V and 7 bases from J, with 17 bases between. Germline assignment: CDR1 MRHNA and CDR2 SNTAGT. This CDR3 is CASSVRAGGGNEQFF. The CDR3 DNA reads TGTGCCAGCAGTGTGAGGGCAGGGGGAGGGAATGAGCAGTTCTTC.

Judged by abundance, this clonotype is large. The chain recombines TRBV4-2 with TRBJ2-2, with TRBD2 identical over 7 bases. The CDR3 runs to 14 residues. Per the germline V gene, CDR1 is LGHNA and CDR2 is YNFKEQ. V was pared by 4 bases and J by 7 bases, with 6 bases of the junction left unmatched. CDR3 loop: CASSPRLAVGELFF. In DNA, the CDR3 is TGTGCCAGCAGCCCCCGACTAGCTGTCGGGGAGCTGTTTTTT.

This clonotype is a singleton in its sample. The rearrangement uses TRBV27 and TRBJ1-5; TRBD1 is a possible D gene (6 bases). The CDR3 totals 14 residues. V lost 6 bases and J 6 bases, leaving 15 bases between the germline ends. Per the germline V gene, CDR1 is MNHEY and CDR2 is SMNVEV (reference sequence). The CDR3 DNA reads as TGTGCCAGCAGGGGGGGCCGCGAGTTTCAGCCCCAGCATTTT. Its protein product is CASRGGREFQPQHF.

Worth noting for this clonotype: With a much larger clone just one base away, this may be a read error. The CDR3 region has the DNA TGTACCAGCAGTTCCTCGACTAGCTTTCTGTTGGATACGCAGTATTTT. Translated, it gives CTSSSSTSFLLDTQYF. The chain combines TRBV28 with TRBJ2-3; 7 bases agree with TRBD2. CDR1 is MDHEN, CDR2 SYDVKM, per germline. The CDR3 extends over 16 amino acids. The variable domain in full, with the rest retrieved from reference TRBV28 and TRBJ2-3, is DVKVTQSSRYLVKRTGEKVFLECVQDMDHENMFWYRQDPGLGLRLIYFSYDVKMKEKGDIPEGYSVSREKKERFSLILESASTNQTSMYLCTSSSSTSFLLDTQYFGPGTRLTVL.

This clonotype was observed a handful of times. The chain joins TRBV7-2 to TRBJ1-1; D not resolved. Germline V gives CDR1 SGHTA, CDR2 FQGNSA. Trimming stripped 5 bases from V and 1 base from J, with 8 bases between. The CDR3 loop spans 13 amino acids. The CDR3 reads CASSTQENTEAFF. Written as DNA, the CDR3 is TGTGCCAGCAGCACACAAGAGAACACTGAAGCTTTCTTT.

This clonotype counts as medium-sized (0.01 to 0.1%). V usage is TRBV9 and J usage is TRBJ2-2; 7 nucleotides match TRBD1. The CDR3 length is 13 residues. Germline-derived CDR1 and CDR2 are SGDLS and YYNGEE. The V segment lost 6 bases and the J segment 3 bases; nucleotides outside the gene matches: 2. Here the CDR3 DNA reads TGTGCCAGCACAGGGGGATACACCGGGGAGCTGTTTTTT. The encoded protein is CASTGGYTGELFF.

The CDR3 loop is CASSADSYEQYF. Here the CDR3 DNA reads TGCGCCAGCAGCGCCGACAGTTACGAGCAGTACTTC. V is TRBV5-1 and J is TRBJ2-7; weak D call: TRBD1 (5 bases). Germline CDR1 SGHRS, CDR2 YFSETQ. The CDR3 contains 12 residues. Trimming cost V 4 bases and J 4 bases, with 9 bases left between them.

This clonotype was counted many times. The CDR3 DNA reads TGTGCCAGCAGTTTAGACCGGACAGGGGTCAATGAGCAGTTCTTC. Its translation is CASSLDRTGVNEQFF. The rearrangement joins TRBV12-3 or TRBV12-4 to TRBJ2-1, with 9 bases fitting TRBD1. J lost 6 bases, V lost 1 base, and 4 bases had no gene match. The CDR3 extends over 15 amino acids.

The sample holds many counts of this clonotype. The gene calls are TRBV4-2 and TRBJ2-1; TRBD1 agrees at 7 bases. The CDR3 length is 18 residues. Germline V CDR1 and CDR2: LGHNA, YNFKEQ. V trimming: 4 bases; J trimming: 4 bases; junction bases outside the gene matches: 16. CDR3: CASSPRDSTKHRYNEQFF. The CDR3 DNA follows: TGTGCCAGCAGCCCCCGGGACAGTACAAAACACCGTTACAATGAGCAGTTCTTC.

There are many counts of this clonotype. This rearrangement joins TRBV11-2 to TRBJ2-3; 9 bases are a match to TRBD1. CDR3 length: 14 amino acids. The ends lost 5 bases at V and 4 bases at J; junction bases unmatched: 4. In germline, CDR1 is SGHAT, CDR2 FQNNGV. As DNA, the CDR3 is TGTGCCAGCAGCCGACGGACAGGGGCAGATACGCAGTATTTT. Protein: CASSRRTGADTQYF.

The table lists this clonotype with many counts. The J gene is TRBJ2-7, the V gene TRBV4-1; TRBD2 aligns across 11 bases. Germline trimming cut 1 base from V and 2 bases from J; bases unmatched to any gene: 7. Looked up from germline, CDR1 is MGHRA and CDR2 is YSYEKL. The CDR3 is 17 residues long. The CDR3 coding sequence is TGCGCCAGCAGCCAAGGACTAGCGGGATTAACACCCTACGAGCAGTACTTC. Its protein product is CASSQGLAGLTPYEQYF.

By share, this clonotype ranks as medium-sized (0.01 to 0.1%). The chain combines TRBV21-1 with TRBJ2-4; the table names TRBD1, a call not compared with the DNA. TRBV21-1 is termed a pseudogene. The CDR3 runs 16 residues. CDR3 region: CASSKTGSVSKNIQYF. In DNA form, the CDR3 reads TGTGCCAGCAGCAAAACAGGAAGCGTTTCCAAAAACATTCAGTACTTC.

This clonotype is labeled as medium-sized (0.01 to 0.1%). The V call is TRBV27, the J call TRBJ2-1; 7 bases line up with TRBD1. With V trimmed by 8 bases and J by 4 bases, 8 bases remained unmatched. The germline V gene has CDR1 MNHEY and CDR2 SMNVEV (reference sequence). The CDR3 totals 14 residues. The CDR3: CASPRTGVYNEQFF. The CDR3 DNA reads TGTGCCAGCCCCCGGACAGGTGTTTACAATGAGCAGTTCTTC.

The V call is TRBV5-1, the J call TRBJ2-7; 7 bases agree with TRBD1. J gave up 2 bases and V 2 bases, and 4 bases lay outside the gene matches. CDR1 and CDR2 (germline): SGHRS, YFSETQ. This CDR3 region has 14 residues. The CDR3 sequence is CASSFGQAPYEQYF. The CDR3 DNA follows: TGCGCCAGCAGCTTCGGACAGGCCCCCTACGAGCAGTACTTC.